The entry below describes one TCR beta chain. What it recognizes is unknown. Losses at the gene ends were 2 bases for V and 2 bases for J; bases not matched to a gene: 1. CDR1 is SGHRS and CDR2 is YFSETQ in the germline V gene. This CDR3 has 16 amino acids. The PCR employed 60 Vbeta primers together with 13 Jbeta primers. Original methodology: Later work found 74 million or so unique TCR beta chains, with approximately 12 million shared. Libraries were prepared by immunoSEQ multiplex PCR; TCRdb keeps only in-frame clonotypes and omits some of them. The D gene and trimming were derived from the DNA, and the V and J assignments and clone size from that table. The sample yields some 120,000 clones, 70% to 80% seen once. The record originates from a study of cytomegalovirus exposure and HLA in healthy donors. The study, taken as a whole, reports: For TCR beta chains, V- and J-gene trimming was later linked to a missense DCLRE1C variant.

The TCR originated in a woman in her thirties or forties in good health and CMV-seropositive. Sequencing was carried out using PBMCs. The V gene is TRBV5-1, the J gene TRBJ2-5; TRBD2 matches 15 bases. The DNA for the CDR3 is TGCGCCAGCAGCTTAGGACTAGCGGGGGGGCAAGAGACCCAGTACTTC. Protein sequence: CASSLGLAGGQETQYF.